This passage covers 25 T cell receptor beta chains from one sample sequenced in a study of blood T cell repertoires in COVID-19. Using immunoSEQ multiplex PCR, the repertoire was profiled, and TCRdb retains in-frame clones only, with some absent. The sample holds about 200,000 clones, roughly nine tenths seen once. Sequenced input: peripheral blood. The source of these receptors is a man aged 55 to 70 who had recovered from COVID-19.

The chain employs TRBV10-3 and TRBJ2-7; 7 positions match TRBD1. Per the germline V gene, CDR1 is ENHRY and CDR2 is SYGVKD. There are 14 residues in the CDR3. The V segment lost 5 bases and the J segment 5 bases; nucleotides outside the gene matches: 9. This chain's CDR3 is CAISKTGSVNEQYF. The CDR3 DNA sequence: TGTGCCATCAGTAAGACAGGGTCTGTCAACGAGCAGTACTTC.

The chain joins TRBV6-8 to TRBJ1-1; D may be TRBD1 (6 bases). Per germline, CDR1 MNHGY and CDR2 SAAAGT. Trimming removed 7 bases from V and 1 base from J, with 13 bases in between. The CDR3 has 14 amino acids. The CDR3 sequence: CASTLRQANTEAFF. The CDR3 nucleotides are TGTGCCAGCACCTTACGACAGGCGAACACTGAAGCTTTCTTT.

The chain uses TRBV5-1 and TRBJ2-2, with a tentative D call TRBD2 (6 bases). Germline values: CDR1 SGHRS, CDR2 YFSETQ. The CDR3 is 16 amino acids. Trimming left V 0 bases short and J 5 bases short, with 14 bases between. The CDR3 loop is CASSLDGGKRTGELFF. CDR3 in DNA: TGCGCCAGCAGCTTGGATGGCGGGAAGAGAACCGGGGAGCTGTTTTTT.

The chain joins TRBV12-3 or TRBV12-4 to TRBJ1-5; a possible D gene is TRBD1 (5 bases). The CDR3 is made up of 13 amino acids. V was shortened by 2 bases and J by 5 bases, with 7 bases between the two germline ends. The CDR3 protein is CASSLPGDQPQHF. The CDR3 DNA follows: TGTGCCAGCAGTTTACCGGGGGATCAGCCCCAGCATTTT.

The chain carries TRBV9 and TRBJ2-1; TRBD2 matches at 10 bases. The CDR3 extends over 15 amino acids. Trimming removed 2 bases from V and 7 bases from J; junction bases left unmatched: 6. In germline, CDR1 is SGDLS, CDR2 YYNGEE. The CDR3 is CASSVSGGAPNEQFF. CDR3 nucleotides: TGTGCCAGCAGCGTGAGCGGGGGGGCCCCGAATGAGCAGTTCTTC. Together with reference TRBV9 and TRBJ2-1, the CDR3 gives the full variable domain: DSGVTQTPKHLITATGQRVTLRCSPRSGDLSVYWYQQSLDQGLQFLIQYYNGEERAKGNILERFSAQQFPDLHSELNLSSLELGDSALYFCASSVSGGAPNEQFFGPGTRLTVL.

In nucleotides, the CDR3 is TGTGCCACCAGCAGAGATGTGGGGGCAGGATATGGCTACACCTTC. As protein: CATSRDVGAGYGYTF. The gene calls are TRBV15 and TRBJ1-2; a possible D gene is TRBD1 (6 bases). The CDR3 length is 15 residues. Germline V gene data show CDR1 as LNHNV and CDR2 as YYDKDF (reference sequence). Trimming stripped 0 bases from V and 5 bases from J, with 13 bases between. The full variable domain, its missing parts supplied by reference TRBV15 and TRBJ1-2, is DAMVIQNPRYQVTQFGKPVTLSCSQTLNHNVMYWYQQKSSQAPKLLFHYYDKDFNNEADTPDNFQSRRPNTSFCFLDIRSPGLGDTAMYLCATSRDVGAGYGYTFGSGTRLTVV.

This clone was seen a single time. The rearrangement links TRBV5-6 to TRBJ2-1, with 8 bases matching TRBD1. This CDR3 region has 16 residues. V was clipped by 4 bases and J by 6 bases; unmatched bases: 12. In germline, CDR1 is SGHDT, CDR2 YYEEEE. The CDR3 DNA follows: TGTGCCAGCAGCGGGGCCCCGGGACAGGCCTTCAATGAGCAGTTCTTC. It codes for CASSGAPGQAFNEQFF.

The chain joins TRBV7-8 to TRBJ1-5, with 9 bases that match TRBD1. CDR3 length equals 14 residues. The V and J ends lost 4 bases and 5 bases, in that order; junction bases with no gene match: 3. Germline lookup yields CDR1 SGHVS and CDR2 FQNEAQ. The DNA of the CDR3 is TGTGCCAGCAGCTCACAGGGGGCGGATCAGCCCCAGCATTTT. Its protein product is CASSSQGADQPQHF.

This sequence joins TRBV10-3 and TRBJ1-5, with 10 positions matching TRBD1. CDR3 length: 14 amino acids. Losses at the gene ends were 6 bases for V and 4 bases for J; bases not matched to a gene: 3. CDR1 and CDR2 (germline): ENHRY, SYGVKD. For the CDR3, the DNA is TGTGCCATCAGGGGGACAGGGGAGAATCAGCCCCAGCATTTT. It yields the protein CAIRGTGENQPQHF.

The genes are TRBV7-2 and TRBJ2-5; 7 bases line up with TRBD1. The CDR3 consists of 16 residues. Per the germline V gene, CDR1 is SGHTA and CDR2 is FQGNSA. With V trimmed by 4 bases and J by 1 base, 9 bases remained unmatched. The CDR3 bases are TGTGCCAGCAGCTCCTACCCCGGGACAGCCCAAGAGACCCAGTACTTC. Amino acid sequence: CASSSYPGTAQETQYF.

V and J are TRBV10-3 and TRBJ2-1, with 12 bases aligning to TRBD2. CDR3 size: 15 residues. CDR1 and CDR2 from the germline V gene are ENHRY and SYGVKD. V shed 4 bases, J shed 6 bases, and the junction held 4 bases outside the gene matches. The CDR3 nucleotides read TGTGCCATCAGTGGAGGACTAGCGGGGCCCAATGAGCAGTTCTTC. It codes for CAISGGLAGPNEQFF.

There are a few counts of this clone. V and J are TRBV6-2 or TRBV6-3 and TRBJ2-7; 7 bases align to TRBD2. This CDR3 spans 15 amino acids. Germline trimming cut 6 bases from V and 4 bases from J; bases unmatched to any gene: 12. CDR1 and CDR2 (germline): MNHEY, SVGEGT. CDR3 nucleotide sequence: TGTGCCAGCAGCTCAAGCGGGGCTGCTGGGTACGAGCAGTACTTC. Protein product: CASSSSGAAGYEQYF.

This clone was recorded only once. The rearrangement uses TRBV7-9 and TRBJ1-4, with a weak D call TRBD1 (6 bases). Germline V lookup: CDR1 SEHNR, CDR2 FQNEAQ (reference sequence). Trimming left V 5 bases short and J 7 bases short, with 17 bases between. This CDR3 is built from 15 residues. The CDR3 nucleotides read TGTGCCAGCAGCCAACAACAGGGTGGAGTTGAAAAACTGTTTTTT. It codes for CASSQQQGGVEKLFF.

In nucleotides, the CDR3 is TGTGCCAGTAGCGCCGCGGGGACAGTCTATGGCTACACCTTC. Residues: CASSAAGTVYGYTF. V usage is TRBV19 and J usage is TRBJ1-2; TRBD1 matches 7 bases. Germline V gene data show CDR1 as LNHDA and CDR2 as SQIVND (reference sequence). CDR3 size: 14 residues. J gave up 4 bases and V 6 bases, and 8 bases lay outside the gene matches.

This chain connects TRBV9 to TRBJ2-3; 7 nucleotides line up with TRBD1. The CDR3 is 15 residues long. Germline CDR1 SGDLS, CDR2 YYNGEE. Trimming took 4 bases from V and 1 from J; bases not matched to a gene: 6. The CDR3, as DNA: TGTGCCAGCAGCCCGATAGGACAGGGCACAGATACGCAGTATTTT. Its translation is CASSPIGQGTDTQYF.

The J gene is TRBJ2-3, the V gene TRBV5-6; no firm D call. CDR1 and CDR2 (germline): SGHDT, YYEEEE. Trimming took 6 bases from V and 6 from J, leaving 11 bases between them. The CDR3 runs to 12 residues. The DNA for the CDR3 is TGTGCCAGCACCTCCTTTGTGGATACGCAGTATTTT. Its protein product is CASTSFVDTQYF.

The genes are TRBV27 and TRBJ2-2, with D possibly matching TRBD2 (6 bases). The CDR3 has 17 amino acids. V was clipped by 6 bases and J by 5 bases, with 22 bases between them. Germline values: CDR1 MNHEY, CDR2 SMNVEV (reference sequence). CDR3 residues: CASSKRSGLYITGELFF. CDR3 DNA: TGTGCCAGCAGCAAACGTTCGGGACTTTATATAACCGGGGAGCTGTTTTTT.

The rearrangement uses TRBV7-2 and TRBJ2-1, with D possibly TRBD2 on 5 matching bases. Germline CDR1 is SGHTA and CDR2 is FQGNSA. The CDR3 is 15 amino acids. V was clipped by 2 bases and J by 5 bases, with 13 bases between them. CDR3 sequence reads: CASSLSRLADNEQFF. The CDR3, as DNA: TGTGCCAGCAGCTTATCTAGGCTAGCCGACAATGAGCAGTTCTTC.

The chain is built from TRBV5-1 and TRBJ2-5; D may be TRBD1 (6 bases). Trimming removed 2 bases from V and 5 bases from J, with 13 bases in between. The CDR3 consists of 14 residues. CDR1 is SGHRS, CDR2 YFSETQ, per germline. DNA for the CDR3: TGCGCCAGCAGCTTAAGTACAGGGATGGAGACCCAGTACTTC. It is translated as CASSLSTGMETQYF.

V and J are TRBV5-8 and TRBJ2-3; 12 nucleotides match TRBD2. Germline V gene sequence: CDR1 SGHTS, CDR2 YDEGEE. The ends lost 3 bases at V and 6 bases at J; junction bases unmatched: 14. CDR3 size: 18 residues. The CDR3: CASSWGFLAGGSGDTQYF. The CDR3 DNA is TGTGCCAGCAGCTGGGGATTCCTAGCGGGGGGGTCAGGCGATACGCAGTATTTT.

The rearrangement uses TRBV19 and TRBJ1-1; 7 bases align to TRBD1. This CDR3 spans 14 amino acids. The V gene end was trimmed by 3 bases and the J gene end by 7 bases; junction bases not matched to a gene: 8. Germline CDR1 LNHDA, CDR2 SQIVND (reference sequence). The CDR3 DNA reads TGTGCCAGTAGTATTAGCGGACAGGCGGATGAAGCTTTCTTT. This gives the protein CASSISGQADEAFF.

V gene TRBV5-1 combines with J gene TRBJ2-6; D remains ambiguous. The V and J ends lost 6 bases and 2 bases respectively, with 6 bases between them. This CDR3 spans 13 amino acids. CDR1 SGHRS and CDR2 YFSETQ come from the germline V gene. The CDR3 sequence: CASTRAGANVLTF. CDR3 nucleotide sequence: TGCGCCAGCACCCGGGCTGGGGCCAACGTCCTGACTTTC.

The CDR3 nucleotides are TGTGCCAGCAGCCCCAGACAGGCTCGGGTCGGGGCCAACGTCCTGACTTTC. Translated: CASSPRQARVGANVLTF. The V call is TRBV7-3, the J call TRBJ2-6; D perhaps matches TRBD1 (6 bases). This CDR3 has 17 amino acids. CDR1 is SGHTA, CDR2 FQGTGA, per germline. V lost 5 bases, J lost 4 bases, and 18 bases lay in between.

V usage is TRBV3-1 (or the pseudogene TRBV3-2) and J usage is TRBJ1-5; 7 bases line up with TRBD1. The V gene's germline CDR1 is LGHDT and CDR2 YNNKEL (reference sequence). Trimming removed 0 bases from V and 8 bases from J; junction bases left unmatched: 7. CDR3 length: 15 amino acids. CDR3 bases: TGTGCCAGCAGCCAAGATGTAAAGGGGGCAAAGCCCCAGCATTTT. Protein product: CASSQDVKGAKPQHF.

This chain joins TRBV12-5 and TRBJ2-2, with D unclear. Trimming stripped 4 bases from V and 4 bases from J, with 7 bases between. This CDR3 comprises 13 residues. Germline V gives CDR1 LGHNT, CDR2 FRNRAP. DNA of the CDR3: TGTGCTAGTGGTTCAGTGGCCACCGGGGAGCTGTTTTTT. Translating gives CASGSVATGELFF.